The rows below give T cell receptor beta chains drawn from one sample of a study of control samples from healthy donors and cancer patients. TCRdb's table, derived via immunoSEQ multiplex PCR, lists solely in-frame clones and lacks some. The repertoire holds approximately 160,000 clones, with roughly 94% as singletons. Input material: blood. The receptors stem from a young woman in good health. Both conserved end residues are part of each CDR3. The order of the fields is clone size, J gene, D gene, V gene, CDR3 protein, CDR3 DNA. The D gene is left open where the match is weak. Expanded clones get a size class; other rows say once, few or many, or leave the size out.

once TRBJ2-5 . TRBV7-9 CASSLNAWGAEETQYF TGTGCCAGCAGCTTAAATGCCTGGGGAGCCGAAGAGACCCAGTACTTC
. TRBJ2-6 . TRBV9 CASSAETQFSGANVLTF TGTGCCAGCAGCGCAGAGACGCAGTTCTCTGGGGCCAACGTCCTGACTTTC
. TRBJ1-1 . TRBV7-8 CASSFGRNTEAFF TGTGCCAGCAGCTTCGGACGGAACACTGAAGCTTTCTTT
. TRBJ1-3 . TRBV4-1 CASSPRDRTGGNTIYF TGCGCCAGCAGCCCCCGCGATAGAACGGGAGGAAACACCATATATTTT
. TRBJ1-2 TRBD1 TRBV5-8 CASSRDRVGGYTF TGTGCCAGCAGCAGGGACAGGGTGGGAGGCTACACCTTC
. TRBJ1-1 . TRBV5-1 CASSLGRTTEAFF TGCGCCAGCAGCTTGGGGCGTACTACTGAAGCTTTCTTT
. TRBJ2-7 TRBD2 TRBV30 CAWSARRASGTYEQYF TGTGCCTGGAGTGCCCGAAGGGCTAGCGGAACCTACGAGCAGTACTTC
. TRBJ2-7 TRBD2 TRBV7-2 CASSPGAGGSYEQYF TGTGCCAGCAGCCCCGGGGCGGGGGGGTCCTACGAGCAGTACTTC
. TRBJ2-7 TRBD2 TRBV2 CASKEAGVISEQYF TGTGCCAGCAAGGAGGCGGGAGTGATCTCCGAGCAGTACTTC
. TRBJ2-1 . TRBV7-9 CASSLAQGYYNEQFF TGTGCCAGCAGCTTAGCCCAGGGGTACTACAATGAGCAGTTCTTC
. TRBJ1-2 . TRBV3-1/TRBV3-2 CASSQEGQTNYGYTF TGTGCCAGCAGCCAAGAGGGGCAGACTAACTATGGCTACACCTTC
. TRBJ2-3 TRBD1 TRBV15 CATSRSTGGADTQYF TGTGCCACCAGCAGATCAACAGGGGGCGCAGATACGCAGTATTTT
. TRBJ1-1 TRBD1 TRBV10-3 CAITPGQGTEAFF TGTGCCATCACCCCGGGACAGGGTACTGAAGCTTTCTTT
. TRBJ1-2 . TRBV28 CASSAWRGYGYTF TGTGCCAGCAGTGCTTGGCGGGGGTATGGCTACACCTTC
. TRBJ1-1 . TRBV3-1/TRBV3-2 CASSSEGGTEAFF TGTGCCAGCAGCTCGGAGGGGGGCACTGAAGCTTTCTTT
. TRBJ1-1 TRBD1 TRBV6-5 CASRTGGLVTEAFF TGTGCCAGCAGGACAGGGGGCTTGGTCACTGAAGCTTTCTTT
. TRBJ1-1 . TRBV11-3 CASSLWSGRFLNTEAFF TGTGCCAGCAGCTTATGGTCTGGGAGGTTCTTGAACACTGAAGCTTTCTTT
. TRBJ1-6 . TRBV7-2 CASSGKLNSPLHF TGTGCCAGCAGCGGAAAGCTCAATTCACCCCTCCACTTT
few TRBJ2-1 . TRBV5-1 CASSYGTDYNEQFF TGCGCCAGCAGCTACGGGACGGATTACAATGAGCAGTTCTTC
few TRBJ1-5 . TRBV19 CASSISTNSNQPQHF TGTGCCAGTAGTATCAGCACGAATAGCAATCAGCCCCAGCATTTT
. TRBJ1-1 . TRBV19 CASSLTDNTEAFF TGTGCCAGTAGTTTGACAGACAACACTGAAGCTTTCTTT
. TRBJ2-7 TRBD2 TRBV19 CASSPLAGRSYEQYF TGTGCCAGTAGCCCTCTAGCGGGAAGGTCCTACGAGCAGTACTTC
. TRBJ2-5 . TRBV9 CASSVEPKPGETQYF TGTGCCAGCAGCGTAGAACCGAAGCCCGGGGAGACCCAGTACTTC
once TRBJ1-1 . TRBV5-1 CASSLDPGQEAFF TGCGCCAGCAGCTTGGATCCAGGGCAAGAAGCTTTCTTT
. TRBJ2-5 . TRBV5-4 CASSLDAETQYF TGTGCCAGCAGCTTGGATGCAGAGACCCAGTACTTC
. TRBJ1-2 TRBD1 TRBV7-9 CASSTGTGGRYTF TGTGCCAGCAGCACGGGGACAGGAGGGCGCTACACCTTC
. TRBJ2-6 . TRBV19 CASSIGGGTGANVLTF TGTGCCAGTAGTATTGGTGGGGGGACTGGGGCCAACGTCCTGACTTTC
. TRBJ1-1 . TRBV2 CASSAEQMNTEAFF TGTGCCAGCAGTGCGGAACAAATGAACACTGAAGCTTTCTTT
. TRBJ1-3 . TRBV5-1 CASSTGTGNTIYF TGCGCCAGTTCGACAGGAACTGGAAACACCATATATTTT
. TRBJ1-2 TRBD1 TRBV12-3/TRBV12-4 CASSSTGGADTF TGTGCCAGCAGCAGCACAGGGGGCGCAGACACCTTC
once TRBJ1-2 . TRBV24-1 CATSDLQRREGYTF TGTGCCACCAGTGATTTGCAACGCAGGGAGGGCTACACCTTC
once TRBJ1-5 . TRBV7-9 CASSFEDSNQPQHF TGTGCCAGCAGCTTTGAGGATAGCAATCAGCCCCAGCATTTT